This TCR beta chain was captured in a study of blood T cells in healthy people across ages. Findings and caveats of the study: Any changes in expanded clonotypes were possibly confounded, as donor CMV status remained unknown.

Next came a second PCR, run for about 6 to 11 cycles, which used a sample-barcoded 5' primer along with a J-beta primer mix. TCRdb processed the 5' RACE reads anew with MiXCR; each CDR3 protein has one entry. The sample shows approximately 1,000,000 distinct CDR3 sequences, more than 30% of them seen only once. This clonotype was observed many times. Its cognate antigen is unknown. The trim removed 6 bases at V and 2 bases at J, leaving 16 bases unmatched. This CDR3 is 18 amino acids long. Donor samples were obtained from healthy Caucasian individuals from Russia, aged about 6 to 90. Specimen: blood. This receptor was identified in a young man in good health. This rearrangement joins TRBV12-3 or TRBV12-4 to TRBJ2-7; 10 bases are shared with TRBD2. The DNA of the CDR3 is TGTGCCAGCAGCCCAGTCGTGTCCCTAGCGGGGGATCCCTACGAGCAGTACTTC. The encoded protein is CASSPVVSLAGDPYEQYF.